These T cell receptor beta chains were read from a single sample in a study of blood T cell repertoires in COVID-19. Using immunoSEQ multiplex PCR, the repertoire was profiled, and TCRdb retains in-frame clones only, with some absent. The table records 150,000 to 200,000 clones, 81% of them present only once. What was sequenced was peripheral blood. The origin of the receptors is a woman between 40 and 55 years old with COVID-19, enrolled during active disease. CDR3s include the opening cysteine and the closing phenylalanine or tryptophan. A row's size may be missing; if present it is once, few, many or a size class.

abundance	v_gene	CDR3aa
-	TRBV19	CASSMGGRLYGYTF
-	TRBV19	CASSMDRAGQPQHF
-	TRBV9	CASSVGGNLRPGGRASGDTQYF
-	TRBV30	CAWVDKLNEKLFF
-	TRBV6-5	CASRRLFTGQETQYF
-	TRBV28	CASRRTNSETQYF
-	TRBV9	CASSSRDMRAETQYF
-	TRBV15	CATSRVGQLDTQYF
-	TRBV3-1/TRBV3-2	CASSQDLGGRAYTGELFF
-	TRBV9	CASSAGGGRSTDTQYF
once	TRBV21-1	CASSLTGGGDGNTIYF
-	TRBV27	CASSRALAGGTGELFF
-	TRBV15	CATSRDGTGELFF
few	TRBV7-9	CASSLAGLTDTQYF
-	TRBV27	CASSSKLGTGDNQPQHF
-	TRBV6-1	CASSEQGPNYGYTF
-	TRBV27	CASSPGRRTEAFF
-	TRBV6-5	CASSYSDPGWETQYF
-	TRBV5-6	CASSPSAGRDTQYF
-	TRBV24-1	CATSDLSGRTDTQYF
-	TRBV10-1	CASSAKLAGGTDTQYF
-	TRBV15	CATSRESAGLSYEQYF
few	TRBV18	CASSPRVNEQFF
-	TRBV20-1	CSAGQLDTQYF
-	TRBV27	CASSPRSYSNYGYTF
few	TRBV5-1	CASSLAQGQRDYGYTF
-	TRBV19	CASSMTSASSYEQYF
few	TRBV20-1	CSASTGLRQPQHF
-	TRBV5-5	CASSLAGIRGQRNTEAFF
-	TRBV27	CASSWGGSSYEQYF
once	TRBV4-1	CASSQGPPVLNEKLFF
-	TRBV2	CATFSGLAKNIQYF
-	TRBV28	CASSRDRDRGARREKLFF
-	TRBV10-3	CAAGGGSYTEAFF
few	TRBV7-2	CASSSVGNQPQHF
-	TRBV6-5	CASSSQLNGEQYF
once	TRBV5-6	CASSPGQTTNAYEQYF
-	TRBV12-3/TRBV12-4	CASSKTGGTQYF
-	TRBV5-6	CASSSERSSYNSPLHF
-	TRBV30	CAWRGTGGINIQYF
-	TRBV5-8	CASRRRDETQYF
-	TRBV7-9	CASSFSRVEAFF
-	TRBV28	CASQDSWNTEAFF
-	TRBV5-6	CASSLWGGGLTGELFF
-	TRBV13	CASSFLLAGIEDEQFF
-	TRBV6-5	CASNVQPGAGELFF
-	TRBV28	CASSTMDPAGGEQYF
-	TRBV6-2/TRBV6-3	CASSYSGASEDTQYF
few	TRBV2	CASSGETDNQPQHF
-	TRBV28	CASSTGGGNYGYTF
-	TRBV5-5	CASSLMGGPQETQYF
-	TRBV7-9	CASSPSPGGVQETQYF
once	TRBV28	CASTSSLTDTQYF
-	TRBV5-4	CASGWGTGVDTQYF
-	TRBV15	CATSRDYDGTSFNYGYTF
-	TRBV6-2/TRBV6-3	CASSSSGTIRNEKLFF
-	TRBV21-1	CASSIRGACTDTQYF